This T cell receptor (beta chain) came from a study of shared clonotypes between healthy human individuals. The germline CDR1 and CDR2 sequences are MNHNS and SASEGT. The length of the CDR3 is 15 residues. The J segment lost 4 bases and the V segment lost 0 bases, leaving 2 bases of the junction unmatched. This clone came up a few times. Generated by immunoSEQ multiplex PCR, the TCRdb table keeps only in-frame clones and is missing some. The data contain some 700,000 clones, roughly 88% of them seen just once; the ten biggest clones take up around a third. The chain links TRBV6-1 to TRBJ2-1, with 8 positions matching TRBD1. The TCR sequence derives from a man between 18 and 35 years old in good health. Some clones in this sample may be carry-over from other donors' samples. The material sequenced was memory CD8+ T cells from PBMCs. Indicated subset: CD45RO+ cells pooled with CCR7-negative TemRA cells. The CDR3 nucleotides read TGTGCCAGCAGTGAAGCCAGGGGGCTGTACAATGAGCAGTTCTTC. Residues: CASSEARGLYNEQFF.